Listed below are T cell receptor beta chains from one sample, sequenced in a study of CD8+ T cells in alopecia areata. This table comes from immunoSEQ multiplex PCR, and its TCRdb copy is limited to in-frame clones, with some not included. This table has 150,000 or so clones, about three fifths appearing once. Sequencing was performed on CD4+ T cells sorted from blood, taken between weeks 55 and 70, from a patient treated with tofacitinib. Receptors originate from a human donor with alopecia areata. Both conserved end residues are part of each CDR3. Fields, in order: clone size, D gene, J gene, V gene, CDR3 protein, CDR3 DNA. A D gene is named only where the DNA matches it firmly. The size field is filled for only some rows; it gives once, few, many or a size class.

abundance: few
d_gene: TRBD1
j_gene: TRBJ1-1
v_gene: TRBV20-1
CDR3aa: CSASRTGEAFF
CDR3nt: TGCAGTGCTAGCCGGACAGGTGAAGCTTTCTTT

abundance: few
d_gene: TRBD1
j_gene: TRBJ1-4
v_gene: TRBV2
CDR3aa: CASRRDREKLFF
CDR3nt: TGTGCCAGCAGAAGGGACAGAGAAAAACTGTTTTTT

abundance: once
d_gene: .
j_gene: TRBJ2-2
v_gene: TRBV28
CDR3aa: CASSLGVGMLPGVTGELFF
CDR3nt: TGTGCCAGCAGTTTAGGGGTGGGGATGCTGCCAGGGGTCACCGGGGAGCTGTTTTTT

abundance: .
d_gene: TRBD1
j_gene: TRBJ2-5
v_gene: TRBV29-1
CDR3aa: CSVVSGQGFETQYF
CDR3nt: TGCAGCGTTGTTAGCGGACAGGGTTTCGAGACCCAGTACTTC

abundance: .
d_gene: TRBD1
j_gene: TRBJ1-1
v_gene: TRBV30
CDR3aa: CAWSVRGDREAFF
CDR3nt: TGTGCCTGGAGTGTACGAGGGGACAGGGAGGCTTTCTTT

abundance: .
d_gene: TRBD2
j_gene: TRBJ2-1
v_gene: TRBV29-1
CDR3aa: CSVDSSGGDEQFF
CDR3nt: TGCAGCGTTGACTCTAGCGGGGGCGATGAGCAGTTCTTC

abundance: once
d_gene: TRBD1
j_gene: TRBJ1-1
v_gene: TRBV13
CDR3aa: CASSLVAGGLNTEAFF
CDR3nt: TGTGCCAGCAGCTTAGTGGCAGGGGGCTTGAACACTGAAGCTTTCTTT

abundance: .
d_gene: TRBD1
j_gene: TRBJ1-2
v_gene: TRBV4-1
CDR3aa: CASSPGGKGAHGYGYTF
CDR3nt: TGCGCCAGCAGCCCGGGAGGGAAGGGGGCACATGGCTATGGCTACACCTTC

abundance: few
d_gene: .
j_gene: TRBJ1-4
v_gene: TRBV5-1
CDR3aa: CASSPRATNEKLFF
CDR3nt: TGCGCCAGCAGCCCGCGGGCAACTAATGAAAAACTGTTTTTT

abundance: .
d_gene: TRBD1
j_gene: TRBJ1-1
v_gene: TRBV6-1
CDR3aa: CANNNRGFRGSEAFF
CDR3nt: TGTGCCAACAACAACAGGGGGTTTAGGGGCTCTGAAGCTTTCTTT

abundance: few
d_gene: .
j_gene: TRBJ2-6
v_gene: TRBV11-2
CDR3aa: CASSPLGGSGANVLTF
CDR3nt: TGTGCCAGCAGCCCACTCGGCGGCTCTGGGGCCAACGTCCTGACTTTC

abundance: few
d_gene: .
j_gene: TRBJ1-1
v_gene: TRBV14
CDR3aa: CASSRRRNTEAFF
CDR3nt: TGTGCCAGCAGCCGCAGACGGAACACTGAAGCTTTCTTT

abundance: once
d_gene: .
j_gene: TRBJ2-1
v_gene: TRBV18
CDR3aa: CASSYAGRYNEQFF
CDR3nt: TGTGCCAGCTCATACGCAGGGAGATACAATGAGCAGTTCTTC

abundance: few
d_gene: TRBD1
j_gene: TRBJ1-1
v_gene: TRBV30
CDR3aa: CAWDRENTEAFF
CDR3nt: TGTGCCTGGGACAGGGAAAACACTGAAGCTTTCTTT

abundance: few
d_gene: .
j_gene: TRBJ1-1
v_gene: TRBV2
CDR3aa: CASFEGVNTEAFF
CDR3nt: TGTGCCAGCTTTGAGGGGGTGAACACTGAAGCTTTCTTT

abundance: .
d_gene: .
j_gene: TRBJ2-5
v_gene: TRBV7-6
CDR3aa: CASSRERETQYF
CDR3nt: TGTGCCAGCAGCCGAGAGCGAGAGACCCAGTACTTC

abundance: many
d_gene: .
j_gene: TRBJ2-1
v_gene: TRBV4-1
CDR3aa: CASSQDGLATFNEQFF
CDR3nt: TGCGCCAGCAGCCAAGATGGCCTAGCGACGTTCAATGAGCAGTTCTTC

abundance: .
d_gene: .
j_gene: TRBJ2-1
v_gene: TRBV5-1
CDR3aa: CASSLAGQLSSYNEQFF
CDR3nt: TGCGCCAGCAGCTTGGCCGGGCAGCTTAGCTCCTACAATGAGCAGTTCTTC

abundance: .
d_gene: .
j_gene: TRBJ2-3
v_gene: TRBV4-2
CDR3aa: CASSQVPEGGTQYF
CDR3nt: TGTGCCAGCAGCCAAGTGCCAGAGGGGGGTACGCAGTATTTT

abundance: .
d_gene: .
j_gene: TRBJ1-2
v_gene: TRBV29-1
CDR3aa: CSAGDLGYGYTF
CDR3nt: TGCAGCGCGGGGGATCTGGGCTATGGCTACACCTTC

abundance: .
d_gene: .
j_gene: TRBJ1-6
v_gene: TRBV6-5
CDR3aa: CASSYSGRVGNSPLHF
CDR3nt: TGTGCCAGCAGTTACTCTGGCAGGGTGGGGAATTCACCCCTCCACTTT

abundance: .
d_gene: .
j_gene: TRBJ1-2
v_gene: TRBV5-1
CDR3aa: CASSPGRIQYGYTF
CDR3nt: TGCGCCAGCAGCCCGGGACGGATTCAATATGGCTACACCTTC

abundance: .
d_gene: .
j_gene: TRBJ2-5
v_gene: TRBV29-1
CDR3aa: CSDPQTNRGGGRETQYF
CDR3nt: TGCAGCGACCCCCAAACTAATCGAGGAGGGGGGCGGGAGACCCAGTACTTC

abundance: .
d_gene: TRBD1
j_gene: TRBJ2-5
v_gene: TRBV7-6
CDR3aa: CASSAGTVQETQYF
CDR3nt: TGTGCCAGCAGCGCCGGGACAGTCCAAGAGACCCAGTACTTC

abundance: few
d_gene: .
j_gene: TRBJ1-5
v_gene: TRBV7-9
CDR3aa: CASSPGGGNQPQHF
CDR3nt: TGTGCCAGCAGCCCCGGGGGCGGCAATCAGCCCCAGCATTTT

abundance: .
d_gene: .
j_gene: TRBJ2-7
v_gene: TRBV7-9
CDR3aa: CASSLPGALEQYF
CDR3nt: TGTGCCAGCAGCTTACCAGGAGCCCTCGAGCAGTACTTC

abundance: .
d_gene: .
j_gene: TRBJ2-3
v_gene: TRBV10-3
CDR3aa: CAISEVAATSTDTQYF
CDR3nt: TGTGCCATCAGTGAGGTCGCGGCAACTAGCACAGATACGCAGTATTTT

abundance: few
d_gene: TRBD1
j_gene: TRBJ1-6
v_gene: TRBV10-1
CDR3aa: CASSGGQSGSPLHF
CDR3nt: TGCGCCAGCAGTGGGGGACAGAGTGGTTCACCCCTCCACTTT

abundance: .
d_gene: .
j_gene: TRBJ2-7
v_gene: TRBV30
CDR3aa: CAWSEQGTSYF
CDR3nt: TGTGCCTGGAGTGAACAGGGAACTTCGTACTTC

abundance: .
d_gene: .
j_gene: TRBJ1-1
v_gene: TRBV30
CDR3aa: CAWISDGGGKGNTEAFF
CDR3nt: TGTGCCTGGATCTCAGACGGGGGCGGGAAGGGGAACACTGAAGCTTTCTTT

abundance: few
d_gene: TRBD2
j_gene: TRBJ2-5
v_gene: TRBV9
CDR3aa: CASSRAGGQETQYF
CDR3nt: TGTGCCAGCAGCCGAGCGGGGGGGCAAGAGACCCAGTACTTC

abundance: .
d_gene: TRBD1
j_gene: TRBJ2-1
v_gene: TRBV30
CDR3aa: CAWSPAGTGWNNEQFF
CDR3nt: TGTGCCTGGAGTCCGGCCGGGACAGGGTGGAACAATGAGCAGTTCTTC

abundance: .
d_gene: .
j_gene: TRBJ1-1
v_gene: TRBV29-1
CDR3aa: CSVDVGGNTEAFF
CDR3nt: TGCAGCGTTGATGTCGGGGGGAACACTGAAGCTTTCTTT

abundance: few
d_gene: TRBD1
j_gene: TRBJ2-1
v_gene: TRBV15
CDR3aa: CATSRDDRGRNEQFF
CDR3nt: TGTGCCACCAGCAGAGATGACAGGGGGAGGAATGAGCAGTTCTTC

abundance: once
d_gene: .
j_gene: TRBJ2-3
v_gene: TRBV10-3
CDR3aa: CATAISTDTQYF
CDR3nt: TGTGCCACGGCTATAAGCACAGATACGCAGTATTTT

abundance: .
d_gene: .
j_gene: TRBJ1-5
v_gene: TRBV28
CDR3aa: CASSSLGGGNQPQHF
CDR3nt: TGTGCCAGCAGTTCCCTCGGAGGGGGGAATCAGCCCCAGCATTTT

abundance: .
d_gene: TRBD1
j_gene: TRBJ1-5
v_gene: TRBV15
CDR3aa: CATRKGQGAYSNQPQHF
CDR3nt: TGTGCCACCAGGAAAGGACAGGGGGCATATAGCAATCAGCCCCAGCATTTT

abundance: .
d_gene: .
j_gene: TRBJ2-3
v_gene: TRBV29-1
CDR3aa: CSVGGLSTDTQYF
CDR3nt: TGCAGCGTTGGCGGGCTGAGCACAGATACGCAGTATTTT

abundance: .
d_gene: .
j_gene: TRBJ1-6
v_gene: TRBV9
CDR3aa: CASSAGTVNNSPLHF
CDR3nt: TGTGCCAGCAGCGCGGGGACCGTAAATAATTCACCCCTCCACTTT

abundance: .
d_gene: .
j_gene: TRBJ2-3
v_gene: TRBV5-1
CDR3aa: CASSLAPSTDTQYF
CDR3nt: TGCGCCAGCAGCTTGGCTCCGAGCACAGATACGCAGTATTTT

abundance: .
d_gene: .
j_gene: TRBJ2-7
v_gene: TRBV5-1
CDR3aa: CASREGRTYEQYF
CDR3nt: TGCGCCAGCAGGGAGGGACGGACTTACGAGCAGTACTTC

abundance: .
d_gene: .
j_gene: TRBJ1-5
v_gene: TRBV7-9
CDR3aa: CASSLDSNQPQHF
CDR3nt: TGTGCCAGCAGCTTAGATAGTAATCAGCCCCAGCATTTT

abundance: many
d_gene: .
j_gene: TRBJ2-7
v_gene: TRBV7-8
CDR3aa: CASSRTIRTYEQYF
CDR3nt: TGTGCCAGCAGCAGGACTATAAGAACATACGAGCAGTACTTC

abundance: .
d_gene: .
j_gene: TRBJ2-3
v_gene: TRBV5-1
CDR3aa: CASSLSRVNPRTDTQYF
CDR3nt: TGCGCCAGCAGCTTGTCGCGGGTGAACCCGCGCACAGATACGCAGTATTTT

abundance: once
d_gene: .
j_gene: TRBJ1-6
v_gene: TRBV30
CDR3aa: CAWRSDRQYSPLHF
CDR3nt: TGTGCCTGGAGATCCGACAGACAGTATTCACCCCTCCACTTT